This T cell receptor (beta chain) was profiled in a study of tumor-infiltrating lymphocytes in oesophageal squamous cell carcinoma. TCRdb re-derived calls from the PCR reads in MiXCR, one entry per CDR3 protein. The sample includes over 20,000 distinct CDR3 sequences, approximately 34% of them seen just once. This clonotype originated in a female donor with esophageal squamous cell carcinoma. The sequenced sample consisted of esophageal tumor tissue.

The CDR3 DNA reads TGCGCCAGCAGCTGGGGAGGACAGGGGGCTGGCTACGAGCAGTACTTC. Its protein is CASSWGGQGAGYEQYF. The gene calls are TRBV5-1 and TRBJ2-1; 11 nucleotides agree with TRBD1. The J call may be in error: the DNA end matches TRBJ2-7 better. Per germline, CDR1 SGHRS and CDR2 YFSETQ. This CDR3 has 16 amino acids.